This T cell receptor beta chain emerged from a study of cytomegalovirus exposure and HLA in healthy donors. Study-level findings and limits: In the 130 or so validation repertoires, a later analysis found that first-cohort TCR clusters tended to co-occur.

The validation cohort, a group of 120 or so subjects, included the donors and was separate from the approximately 670-subject first cohort. Concerning this clone itself: Antigen unknown.

This CDR3 has 16 residues. V lost 3 bases to trimming and J lost 0 bases, with 15 bases between them. CDR1 and CDR2 (germline): SQVTM, ANQGSEA. Assay used: immunoSEQ multiplex PCR; TCRdb lists only in-frame clones, some missing. The profile shows approximately 140,000 clones, 70% to 90% of them singletons. The receptor was isolated from a young man in good health and CMV-seronegative. The gene calls are TRBV29-1 and TRBJ1-5, with no clear D. The sequencing sample was made of PBMCs. The CDR3 DNA sequence: TGCAGCGTTGATTTCTGGAGAGGCTTTAGCAATCAGCCCCAGCATTTT. Residues: CSVDFWRGFSNQPQHF.